This T cell receptor (beta chain) was captured in a study of CD8 T cells in ankylosing spondylitis. Whole-study results and caveats: Researchers report that disease-linked clones proved CD8+ and relatively rare in peripheral blood. Previous work reported some of these motif variants in the synovial fluid and blood of reactive arthritis.

Quantitative barcoded 5'-RACE was used to prepare TCR beta libraries. Each CDR3 protein is one row after TCRdb ran MiXCR on the 5' RACE reads. The table shows 250,000 to 350,000 distinct CDR3 sequences, with around 18% occurring only once. This clonotype came up many times. What it binds is unknown. V was clipped by 7 bases and J by 4 bases, with 5 bases between them. The CDR3 runs to 10 residues. Germline CDR1 reads DFQATT; CDR2 reads SNEGSKA (reference sequence). The V and J genes are TRBV20-1 and TRBJ2-1; D ambiguous. Input material: blood, either unsorted or a sorted T cell fraction (not recorded which). The sequence was obtained from a male donor with ankylosing spondylitis or in good health (not recorded which). Here the CDR3 reads CSVLYNEQFF. CDR3 sequence (DNA): TGCAGTGTGCTTTACAATGAGCAGTTCTTC.